This T cell receptor (beta chain) was found in a study of blood T cells in healthy people across ages (dated by TCRdb to 2015 to 2017). At the level of the whole study: In model experiments, roughly one uniquely barcoded TCR beta cDNA molecule per two T cells was captured by template switching. For two donors (one aged 18 to 30 and one aged 80 or older), the study analyzed two additional independent replicas of 1 million unique cDNA reads from the same blood draw. The study measured age-related changes in TCR beta repertoire diversity using deep sequencing normalized with unique cDNA molecular identifiers. Donors were grouped into four age groups: young (average roughly 15 years), middle-aged (39), aged (approximately 58) and long-lived (around 80).

What the study reported, not specific to this receptor: Bulk unsorted PBMC profiling prevented conclusive comparison of naive and antigen-experienced compartments. Donor CMV infection status was unknown, potentially confounding age-related changes in expanded clonotypes. Compared with the aged group, more naive CD4+ T cells, fewer expanded clones and increased TCR diversity were shown by the long-lived group, suggesting age selection. Estimates of total diversity from one million sequenced T cells were regarded as lower bounds and underestimates. Observed TCR beta diversity correlated strongly with the percentage of naive T cells measured by flow cytometry. Observed TCR beta diversity per million T cells fell roughly linearly with age, and a significant reduction was already apparent by age about 38.

To note about this clonotype: The antigen it recognizes is unknown. The record has no base qualities; no much larger clone is one base away.

The V end loses 0 bases and the J end loses 6 bases, and a stretch of 11 bases separates them. According to the germline V gene, CDR1 reads SGDLS and CDR2 reads YYNGEE. The CDR3 starts with the cysteine, ends with the phenylalanine, and has 14 residues. CDR3 DNA only is kept here, 42 bases in frame from base 1. Systemically healthy Caucasian individuals from Russia, approximately 39 in total and aged about 6 to 100 years, were included as donors. Each donor gave ten milliliters of peripheral blood, collected into EDTA-treated Vacutainer tubes. Ficoll-Paque density-gradient centrifugation was used to isolate PBMCs, with at least 6.5 million per sample. Trizol reagent was used to extract total RNA from the PBMCs, yielding at least 6 micrograms per sample. The percentages of naive CD45RAhigh/CD27high T cells were determined by flow cytometry on a PBMC aliquot from every donor. The library was obtained by 5' RACE. Sequencing relied on an Illumina HiSeq 2500. A second PCR of about 7 to 12 cycles was run with a J-beta primer mix and a sample-barcoded 5' primer. A template-switch 5' adaptor carrying 12 random nucleotides introduced a unique molecular identifier onto each TCR beta cDNA molecule. Each sample yielded at least 2.5 million CDR3-containing paired-end reads. All of the RNA was converted into first-strand cDNA using the Mint cDNA synthesis kit, with a TRBC-specific oligonucleotide serving as the primer. Following uracil-DNA glycosylase treatment, all cDNA underwent a first 18-cycle PCR with the universal primers M1SS and BC2_uni_R. For the original study's pipeline: For normalization, 1 million high-quality reads were randomly selected from each sample, with every read carrying a distinct molecular identifier. Reads with shared molecular identifiers were discarded instead of being binned into consensus sequences. CDR3 identification, clonotype clustering and error correction used MiTCR with a Q25 quality threshold and the strictest error-elimination algorithm. A nonparametric unseen species model using Euler transformation provided a lower-bound estimate of total TCR beta diversity. Using fastp at Q25 and MiXCR, TCRdb reprocessed the public reads and kept productive beta chains. Rows with one shared CDR3 protein collapse into an entry with the most common genes and DNA. In this record, the V and J calls reflect TCRdb's handling and not the investigators' own analysis. This sample lists around 820,000 distinct CDR3 sequences; roughly 25% were detected once. Of the sample, 3% to 4.5% falls within the top ten clones.

In addition, the sample was reused for a study of T cells of mothers and their children. The second study's authors report: Nine systemically healthy Caucasian individuals, comprising three mothers and their six children, were included as donors. cDNA synthesis used all of the extracted RNA, with about 1.5 ug of RNA in each 15 ul reaction. In the second PCR, the M1S primer added sample barcodes and 2-4 random nucleotides. More than 8 million TCR beta CDR3 reads were obtained from each mother, and millions of reads were obtained from each child. TCR recombination output is similarly shaped by thymic selection in related and unrelated pairs, with a minor effect exerted by inherited differences. Normalized repertoire overlap in related mother-child pairs was always slightly higher than in unrelated mother-child pairs, but the difference was never significant. No persistent microchimeric T cell clones were found, with a detection sensitivity of approximately 100 clones per million clonotypes. To look for features that set related mother-child pairs apart from unrelated individuals, the researchers ran deep NGS to compare the TCR beta repertoires of mothers and children. Mothers averaged approximately 41 +/- 4 years of age and children averaged about 10 +/- 4 years. After adapters were ligated using NEBNext reagents, the libraries underwent 100+100 nt paired-end sequencing on an Illumina HiSeq 2000. To prevent cross-contamination, the mother and child libraries were prepared a month apart and were sequenced in separate runs. Between roughly 500,000 and 2,100,000 distinct TCR beta clonotypes were identified per donor. Naive TCR beta clonotypes were estimated from low-frequency clonotypes matched to each donor's FACS-determined naive share, without sorting.

The sample was blood. The receptor's source is a boy younger than 18 in good health. The V and J genes are TRBV9 and TRBJ2-3; there is no confident call for the D gene. The CDR3 loop reads CASSVGLVADTQYF. The nucleotide sequence is TGTGCCAGCAGCGTAGGGCTAGTGGCGGATACGCAGTATTTT.